These 9 T cell receptor beta chains were sequenced from one sample in a study of early T cells in non-severe SARS-CoV-2 infection. TCRdb fed the 5' RACE reads into MiXCR, producing one record per CDR3 protein. Of around 77,000 distinct CDR3 sequences listed, roughly a tenth are singletons. Sequencing was performed on whole blood, taken at baseline. Receptors were obtained from an adult who was a healthcare worker with PCR-confirmed SARS-CoV-2 infection or an uninfected control (not recorded which).

J is TRBJ1-4 and V is TRBV20-1; TRBD1 agrees at 10 bases. The V gene's germline CDR1 is DFQATT and CDR2 SNEGSKA (reference sequence). There are 13 residues in the CDR3. V shed 5 bases and J 8 bases; nucleotides not matched to a gene: 5. The CDR3 region is CSAGGQGGEKLFF. CDR3 sequence (DNA): TGCAGTGCTGGTGGACAGGGGGGAGAAAAACTGTTTTTT.

The V gene is TRBV7-9, the J gene TRBJ1-2; TRBD1 agrees at 10 bases. The CDR3 totals 14 residues. Germline lookup yields CDR1 SEHNR and CDR2 FQNEAQ (reference sequence). After removal of 5 bases from V and 2 bases from J, the junction contained 2 bases not matched to a gene. The CDR3 nucleotides are TGTGCCAGCAGCCAGACAGGGGGCAACTATGGCTACACCTTC. This sequence encodes CASSQTGGNYGYTF.

This clonotype was picked up many times. The V call is TRBV2, the J call TRBJ2-1; perhaps TRBD1 as D (5 bases). CDR3 length: 14 amino acids. Germline lookup yields CDR1 SNHLY and CDR2 FYNNEI. CDR3 region: CATDDFTGRNEQFF. CDR3 sequence (DNA): TGTGCTACCGATGATTTCACAGGCCGGAATGAGCAGTTCTTC.

This clonotype was detected once. This chain uses TRBV6-1 with TRBJ2-1; TRBD2 agrees at 11 bases. The CDR3 is 16 amino acids. V shed 7 bases, J shed 4 bases, and the junction held 9 bases outside the gene matches. The germline V gene encodes CDR1 MNHNS and CDR2 SASEGT. The CDR3 DNA follows: TGTGCCAGCACCCCGCGGACTAGCGGGTATTACAATGAGCAGTTCTTC. It encodes CASTPRTSGYYNEQFF.

In this sample, this clonotype turned up many times. CDR3 nucleotides: TGTGCCTGGAGCCGAGGGCAGGCGGACAATGAGCAGTTCTTC. Translation gives CAWSRGQADNEQFF. The chain has TRBV30 and TRBJ2-1, with D possibly being TRBD2 (5 bases). This CDR3 region has 14 residues. Germline V gene lookup returns CDR1 GTSNPN and CDR2 SVGIG (reference sequence). Trimming stripped 3 bases from V and 5 bases from J, with 14 bases between.

The chain joins TRBV5-6 to TRBJ2-3; D is ambiguous. The CDR3 sequence is 12 residues long. V shed 1 base and J shed 4 bases, with 4 bases lying between them. Germline-derived CDR1 and CDR2 are SGHDT and YYEEEE. CDR3 residues: CASSLLPDTQYF. The CDR3 coding sequence is TGTGCCAGCAGCTTGCTACCAGATACGCAGTATTTT. The whole variable domain, filled in from reference TRBV5-6 and TRBJ2-3, reads DAGVTQSPTHLIKTRGQQVTLRCSPKSGHDTVSWYQQALGQGPQFIFQYYEEEERQRGNFPDRFSGHQFPNYSSELNVNALLLGDSALYLCASSLLPDTQYFGPGTRLTVL.

This rearrangement joins TRBV12-3 or TRBV12-4 to TRBJ2-6; perhaps D is TRBD1 or TRBD2 (5 bases each). Trimming cost V 6 bases and J 0 bases, with 18 bases left between them. The CDR3 totals 18 residues. CDR3 in DNA: TGTGCCAGCAGCCGGATACTGGGGGAAAGCTCTGGGGCCAACGTCCTGACTTTC. This codes for CASSRILGESSGANVLTF.

This clonotype was recorded many times. The genes are TRBV20-1 and TRBJ1-6, with D maybe TRBD1 (5 bases). CDR1 and CDR2 from the germline V gene are DFQATT and SNEGSKA (reference sequence). The CDR3 runs to 16 residues. The V gene lost 4 bases and the J gene lost 9 bases, with 22 bases spanning the gap. CDR3 DNA: TGCAGTGCTAACCAGGGCGCCAGGATCAACGGTTCACCCCTCCACTTT. Translated, it gives CSANQGARINGSPLHF.

The chain is built from TRBV6-5 and TRBJ2-7, with D perhaps matching TRBD1 (6 bases). This CDR3 region has 16 residues. Per germline, CDR1 MNHEY and CDR2 SVGAGI. Trimming left V 2 bases short and J 3 bases short, with 17 bases between. The CDR3 DNA reads as TGTGCCAGCAGTTACAGATCCCCGGACAGAGTCTACGAGCAGTACTTC. Translated: CASSYRSPDRVYEQYF.